A single sample is the source of the 23 T cell receptor beta chains below, sequenced in a study of blood T cell repertoires in COVID-19. Clones were sequenced by immunoSEQ multiplex PCR, and TCRdb holds only the in-frame ones, with some missing. The table lists tens of thousands of clones, around 84% of them singletons. The sequenced sample consisted of peripheral blood. Receptors originate from a man in his forties or fifties with active COVID-19.

The rearrangement joins TRBV7-2 to TRBJ2-1; 7 nucleotides align to TRBD1. The CDR3 is 16 amino acids. V was pared by 5 bases and J by 1 base, with 8 bases of the junction left unmatched. Germline assignment: CDR1 SGHTA and CDR2 FQGNSA. Here the CDR3 DNA reads TGTGCCAGCAGCGCACTACAGGGGAGATCCTACAATGAGCAGTTCTTC. Its translation is CASSALQGRSYNEQFF.

V is TRBV7-2 and J is TRBJ2-3, with TRBD2 matching over 8 bases. V shed 2 bases, J shed 4 bases, and the junction held 8 bases outside the gene matches. This CDR3 has 16 residues. Germline CDR1 and CDR2: SGHTA and FQGNSA. This chain's CDR3 is CASSLRGSGVPDTQYF. The CDR3 bases are TGTGCCAGCAGCTTACGTGGTAGCGGGGTCCCAGATACGCAGTATTTT.

The rearrangement links TRBV5-8 to TRBJ1-2; possible D gene TRBD1, 6 bases. The CDR3 runs 14 residues. With 4 bases removed from V and 2 bases from J, the gap between germline ends came to 12 bases. Germline CDR1 and CDR2: SGHTS and YDEGEE. This CDR3 is CASSTTGQNYGYTF. The CDR3 nucleotides read TGTGCCAGCAGCACAACCGGACAGAACTATGGCTACACCTTC.

The chain employs TRBV14 and TRBJ2-3, with TRBD2 matching 8 bases. The length of the CDR3 is 16 residues. Germline V CDR1 and CDR2: SGHDN, FVKESK. The J segment lost 5 bases and the V segment lost 4 bases, leaving 11 bases of the junction unmatched. CDR3 DNA: TGTGCCAGCAGCCCCTCGGGGGGGGCTCGGGGAGATACGCAGTATTTT. It specifies CASSPSGGARGDTQYF.

The chain couples TRBV2 to TRBJ1-4; 8 nucleotides line up with TRBD1. Germline-derived CDR1 and CDR2 are SNHLY and FYNNEI. CDR3 size: 15 residues. After removal of 7 bases from V and 8 bases from J, the junction contained 12 bases not matched to a gene. The CDR3 sequence is CASTGQGLSREKLFF. The CDR3 coding sequence is TGTGCCAGCACCGGACAGGGTTTGAGTAGGGAAAAACTGTTTTTT.

The sample holds one count of this clone. The chain recombines TRBV12-3 or TRBV12-4 with TRBJ1-1; D not certain. This CDR3 contains 11 residues. The V end lost 3 bases, the J end lost 6 bases, and 5 bases lay between the germline ends. CDR3: CASSLGSEAFF. In DNA, the CDR3 is TGTGCCAGCAGTTTGGGCTCTGAAGCTTTCTTT.

This sequence joins TRBV3-1 (or the pseudogene TRBV3-2) and TRBJ1-2, with D hard to call. CDR3 length: 15 residues. Trimming stripped 1 base from V and 3 bases from J, with 12 bases between. Germline-derived CDR1 and CDR2 are LGHDT and YNNKEL (reference sequence). CDR3: CASSQGAHGDYGYTF. The CDR3 coding sequence is TGTGCCAGCAGCCAAGGCGCCCACGGGGACTATGGCTACACCTTC.

This chain links TRBV4-2 with TRBJ2-3; D is perhaps TRBD1 (8 bases). Trimming left V 5 bases short and J 5 bases short, with 17 bases between. The CDR3 consists of 15 residues. CDR1 is LGHNA, CDR2 YNFKEQ, per germline. The CDR3 DNA is TGTGCCAGCAGCTTGGGGGGGACAGGCAGAGATACGCAGTATTTT. Its translation is CASSLGGTGRDTQYF.

V is TRBV18 and J is TRBJ1-1; 7 positions agree with TRBD1. The length of the CDR3 is 12 residues. V gave up 3 bases and J gave up 13 bases; unmatched junction bases: 8. Germline V gene data show CDR1 as KGHSH and CDR2 as LQKENI. The CDR3 bases are TGTGCCAGCTCACCCCTGGACAGGTGGGGTTTCTTT. It codes for CASSPLDRWGFF.

This clone came up once. The chain employs TRBV6-5 and TRBJ1-4, with 8 bases lining up with TRBD1. Per germline, CDR1 MNHEY and CDR2 SVGAGI. This CDR3 region has 13 residues. V lost 10 bases to trimming and J lost 4 bases; unmatched junction nucleotides: 5. In DNA, the CDR3 is TGTGCCACTCAGGGGGCGATTAATGAAAAACTGTTTTTT. This codes for CATQGAINEKLFF.

The chain recombines TRBV25-1 with TRBJ1-2, with D tentatively TRBD1 (6 bases). The CDR3 spans 15 residues. V was clipped by 0 bases and J by 3 bases, with 11 bases between them. The germline V gene encodes CDR1 MGHDK and CDR2 SYGVNS. The CDR3 DNA reads as TGTGCCAGCAGTGAATATTCGGCAGGGGACTATGGCTACACCTTC. Translating it yields CASSEYSAGDYGYTF.

This sequence joins TRBV4-1 and TRBJ2-5; 10 bases fit TRBD1. V lost 4 bases and J lost 4; bases outside the gene matches: 6. This CDR3 has 15 amino acids. Germline V gives CDR1 MGHRA, CDR2 YSYEKL. The CDR3 nucleotides are TGCGCCAGCAGCCCCCCGGGACAGGGGACAGAGACCCAGTACTTC. It yields the protein CASSPPGQGTETQYF.

Only a few counts were recorded for this clone. This chain uses TRBV9 with TRBJ1-3; 7 bases map to TRBD1. V lost 0 bases and J lost 1; bases outside the gene matches: 7. The CDR3 is made up of 17 amino acids. Looked up from germline, CDR1 is SGDLS and CDR2 is YYNGEE. The CDR3 DNA reads as TGTGCCAGCAGCGTAGGAGGGGGGACAGCATCTGGAAACACCATATATTTT. Translating it yields CASSVGGGTASGNTIYF.

The chain is built from TRBV6-5 and TRBJ1-2; 7 bases match TRBD1. J gave up 5 bases and V 6 bases, and 6 bases lay outside the gene matches. The germline gives CDR1 MNHEY, CDR2 SVGAGI. The CDR3 has 13 amino acids. CDR3 residues: CASSVTGDYGYTF. The CDR3, as DNA: TGTGCCAGCAGCGTTACAGGGGATTATGGCTACACCTTC.

This chain connects TRBV7-2 to TRBJ1-6, with D perhaps TRBD1 (6 bases). The germline V gene encodes CDR1 SGHTA and CDR2 FQGNSA. Trimming took 5 bases from V and 2 from J, leaving 16 bases between them. CDR3 length: 17 residues. The CDR3 sequence: CASSVQGQGTYNSPLHF. Here the CDR3 DNA reads TGTGCCAGCAGCGTCCAGGGGCAAGGGACCTATAATTCACCCCTCCACTTT. Full variable domain (rest looked up from reference TRBV7-2 and TRBJ1-6): GAGVSQSPSNKVTEKGKDVELRCDPISGHTALYWYRQSLGQGLEFLIYFQGNSAPDKSGLPSDRFSAERTGGSVSTLTIQRTQQEDSAVYLCASSVQGQGTYNSPLHFGNGTRLTVT.

This clone was counted once. The V call is TRBV18, the J call TRBJ1-1; 9 bases agree with TRBD1. The CDR3 has 15 residues. Germline lookup yields CDR1 KGHSH and CDR2 LQKENI. The J segment lost 2 bases and the V segment lost 3 bases, leaving 4 bases of the junction unmatched. The CDR3 loop reads CASSPSTGGNTEAFF. In DNA form, the CDR3 reads TGTGCCAGCTCACCTTCGACAGGGGGTAACACTGAAGCTTTCTTT.

The chain has TRBV11-2 and TRBJ1-3, with D possibly being TRBD1 (6 bases). The V gene lost 4 bases and the J gene lost 1 base, with 8 bases spanning the gap. This CDR3 is built from 14 residues. The germline gives CDR1 SGHAT, CDR2 FQNNGV. This chain's CDR3 is CASSSTGSGNTIYF. The CDR3 bases are TGTGCCAGCAGCTCCACAGGGTCTGGAAACACCATATATTTT.

The rearrangement links TRBV5-4 to TRBJ2-5; TRBD2 aligns across 7 bases. The CDR3 has 17 residues. Germline loops: CDR1 SGHNT, CDR2 YYREEE (reference sequence). After removal of 3 bases from V and 2 bases from J, the junction contained 13 bases not matched to a gene. CDR3 nucleotides: TGTGCCAGCAGCTCGTTAACTGTGGCTAGCGGTCAAGAGACCCAGTACTTC. It yields the protein CASSSLTVASGQETQYF.

The V gene is TRBV27, the J gene TRBJ2-1; a possible D gene is TRBD1 (5 bases). V was pared by 2 bases and J by 9 bases, with 8 bases between. The length of the CDR3 is 12 residues. Germline assignment: CDR1 MNHEY and CDR2 SMNVEV (reference sequence). CDR3 nucleotide sequence: TGTGCCAGCAGTTTAAGGGGATCTGAGCAGTTCTTC. This codes for CASSLRGSEQFF.

This clone came up once. The genes are TRBV16 and TRBJ2-5; weak D call: TRBD1 (6 bases). The CDR3 runs to 13 residues. V was clipped by 1 base and J by 8 bases, with 11 bases between them. CDR1 KGHSY and CDR2 FQNENV come from the germline V gene. CDR3 loop: CASSQYRAGTQYF. The CDR3 nucleotides read TGTGCCAGCAGCCAATACAGGGCCGGCACCCAGTACTTC.

This clone was found many times. The chain joins TRBV12-5 to TRBJ2-7; TRBD1 agrees at 9 bases. CDR3 length equals 16 residues. Trimming removed 0 bases from V and 2 bases from J; junction bases left unmatched: 5. Per germline, CDR1 LGHNT and CDR2 FRNRAP. This CDR3 is CASGLVLTGGTYEQYV. The CDR3 nucleotides are TGTGCTAGTGGTTTGGTACTCACAGGGGGCACCTACGAGCAGTACGTC.

V and J are TRBV7-6 and TRBJ1-1; TRBD1 might be the D (5 bases). This CDR3 spans 13 amino acids. Deletions cut 5 bases from V and 5 bases from J, with 12 bases between. Germline V gene lookup returns CDR1 SGHVS and CDR2 FNYEAQ. CDR3: CASSPGGWTEAFF. The CDR3 DNA reads as TGTGCCAGCAGCCCCGGGGGGTGGACTGAAGCTTTCTTT.

The chain has TRBV5-1 and TRBJ2-1, with 9 nucleotides matching TRBD1. Germline V CDR1 and CDR2: SGHRS, YFSETQ. V gave up 0 bases and J gave up 12 bases; unmatched junction bases: 1. The CDR3 totals 12 residues. Here the CDR3 DNA reads TGCGCCAGCAGCTTGGGACAGGGGGTGCAGTTCTTC. Translating gives CASSLGQGVQFF.